These 5 T cell receptor beta chains came from one sample sequenced in a study of early T cells in non-severe SARS-CoV-2 infection. TCRdb re-derived calls from the 5' RACE reads in MiXCR, one entry per CDR3 protein. The sample contains about 83,000 distinct CDR3 sequences, roughly a tenth of which appear only once. The sample consisted of whole blood, taken at baseline. The receptors stem from an adult who was a healthcare worker with PCR-confirmed SARS-CoV-2 infection or an uninfected control (not recorded which).

The table lists this clonotype with a few counts. The gene calls are TRBV27 and TRBJ2-5; 9 bases agree with TRBD1. The length of the CDR3 is 14 residues. Germline lookup yields CDR1 MNHEY and CDR2 SMNVEV (reference sequence). The V gene end was trimmed by 10 bases and the J gene end by 3 bases; junction bases not matched to a gene: 9. In DNA form, the CDR3 reads TGTGCCAACACCCGGGGACAGGGTAAAGAGACCCAGTACTTC. It encodes CANTRGQGKETQYF.

A few counts support this clonotype. CDR3 sequence reads: CSASRTGGRAYNEQFF. The CDR3 DNA is TGCAGTGCTTCACGCACGGGGGGCCGAGCCTACAATGAGCAGTTCTTC. This chain links TRBV20-1 with TRBJ2-1; D might be TRBD2 (7 bases). The CDR3 sequence is 16 residues long. Trimming shortened V by 5 bases and J by 2 bases, and 19 bases separated the two germline ends. The germline V gene encodes CDR1 DFQATT and CDR2 SNEGSKA (reference sequence).

This clonotype turned up a few times. This chain joins TRBV5-1 and TRBJ2-5; maybe TRBD2 (6 bases). This CDR3 comprises 14 residues. V gave up 2 bases and J gave up 1 base, with 9 bases separating them. Germline values: CDR1 SGHRS, CDR2 YFSETQ. CDR3 DNA sequence: TGCGCCAGCAGCTTTTCCGGGGGCCAAGAGACCCAGTACTTC. This encodes CASSFSGGQETQYF.

The V call is TRBV5-1, the J call TRBJ2-5; D possibly matches TRBD1 or TRBD2 (5 bases each). CDR3 length: 14 residues. Germline V gene sequence: CDR1 SGHRS, CDR2 YFSETQ. Trimming stripped 0 bases from V and 3 bases from J, with 9 bases between. The CDR3 region has the DNA TGCGCCAGCAGCTTGGAAAGGGGAGAAGAGACCCAGTACTTC. Amino acids: CASSLERGEETQYF.

The table lists this clonotype with a few counts. The rearrangement uses TRBV11-2 and TRBJ2-5, with D perhaps matching TRBD2 (6 bases). Trimming cost V 5 bases and J 4 bases, with 17 bases left between them. The germline gives CDR1 SGHAT, CDR2 FQNNGV. This CDR3 comprises 15 residues. The CDR3 reads CASSETRTFGETQYF. The DNA for the CDR3 is TGTGCCAGCAGCGAGACTAGGACTTTTGGAGAGACCCAGTACTTC.